The 10 T cell receptor beta chains listed next were all sequenced from one sample in a study of T cell responses to AZD1222 COVID-19 vaccine. Method: immunoSEQ multiplex PCR; TCRdb's copy keeps in-frame clones and lacks some. The table includes 140,000 to 150,000 clones, 92% detected once. This sample comprised peripheral blood, obtained 28 days after the second AZD1222 dose. The receptors derive from an adult who received the AZD1222 COVID-19 vaccine.

The chain employs TRBV6-4 and TRBJ2-6; D unclear. Looked up from germline, CDR1 is MRHNA and CDR2 is SNTAGT. The V end lost 2 bases, the J end lost 2 bases, and 4 bases lay between the germline ends. The CDR3 length is 14 residues. For the CDR3, the DNA is TGTGCCAGCAGTGACCAAGCTGGGGCCAACGTCCTGACTTTC. Its protein is CASSDQAGANVLTF.

The chain joins TRBV6-2 or TRBV6-3 to TRBJ2-7, with D perhaps TRBD1 or TRBD2 (5 bases each). The V end was cut by 2 bases, the J end by 6 bases, with 11 bases between. Germline lookup yields CDR1 MNHEY and CDR2 SVGEGT. The length of the CDR3 is 13 residues. The CDR3 DNA reads as TGTGCCAGCAGTTACGGGACGTCTGCCGAGCAGTACTTC. Translation gives CASSYGTSAEQYF.

A single count supports this clone. The CDR3 loop reads CASSQDPAGLGTEAFF. The CDR3 nucleotides are TGCGCCAGCAGCCAAGACCCAGCAGGGCTAGGGACTGAAGCTTTCTTT. The chain uses TRBV4-3 and TRBJ1-1; a weak D match, TRBD1 (5 bases). This CDR3 comprises 16 residues. V was clipped by 0 bases and J by 5 bases, with 16 bases between them. Germline lookup yields CDR1 LGHNA and CDR2 YSLEER.

The rearrangement uses TRBV19 and TRBJ1-2; TRBD1 is a possible D gene (5 bases). The CDR3 is made up of 15 amino acids. Per germline, CDR1 LNHDA and CDR2 SQIVND (reference sequence). Trimming removed 3 bases from V and 5 bases from J, with 16 bases in between. CDR3 coding DNA: TGTGCCAGTAGTATCATAGGCAGGGCGCTATATGGCTACACCTTC. Its translation is CASSIIGRALYGYTF.

The chain joins TRBV6-6 to TRBJ2-2; D unclear. Germline CDR1 reads MNHNY; CDR2 reads SVGAGI (reference sequence). The CDR3 length is 11 residues. V dropped 6 bases and J dropped 6 bases, with 5 bases sitting between them. Here the CDR3 reads CASSWAGELFF. The CDR3, as DNA: TGTGCCAGCAGCTGGGCCGGGGAGCTGTTTTTT.

The chain is built from TRBV7-8 and TRBJ2-1; no clear D gene. The ends were cut back, 0 bases at V and 12 bases at J, with 12 bases in the middle. Germline V gene lookup returns CDR1 SGHVS and CDR2 FQNEAQ. The CDR3 loop spans 13 amino acids. The CDR3 loop is CASSLAMMGLQFF. CDR3 in DNA: TGTGCCAGCAGCTTAGCAATGATGGGGTTGCAGTTCTTC.

This chain connects TRBV5-1 to TRBJ1-1; 8 nucleotides agree with TRBD1. CDR3 size: 15 residues. From germline, CDR1 is SGHRS and CDR2 YFSETQ. V trimming: 4 bases; J trimming: 6 bases; junction bases outside the gene matches: 11. The CDR3, as DNA: TGCGCCAGCAGCCCGATAGTGGACAGGGTCCCTGAAGCTTTCTTT. Its translation: CASSPIVDRVPEAFF.

This clone has a handful of counts. The chain links TRBV3-1 (or the pseudogene TRBV3-2) to TRBJ2-1; D is unclear. The CDR3 runs 13 residues. V lost 2 bases, J lost 9 bases, and 11 bases lay in between. Germline V lookup: CDR1 LGHDT, CDR2 YNNKEL (reference sequence). CDR3 residues: CASSQFLGGEQFF. The CDR3 DNA sequence: TGTGCCAGCAGCCAATTCCTCGGTGGTGAGCAGTTCTTC.

The chain is built from TRBV6-6 and TRBJ1-3; D gene uncertain. Per germline, CDR1 MNHNY and CDR2 SVGAGI (reference sequence). The CDR3 is 14 amino acids. V was cut by 0 bases and J by 4 bases, with 7 bases left in between. In DNA form, the CDR3 reads TGTGCCAGCAGTTACTCGACGTCCGGAAACACCATATATTTT. Its translation: CASSYSTSGNTIYF.

The V and J genes are TRBV5-1 and TRBJ2-2; TRBD1 is a possible D gene (5 bases). With 0 bases removed from V and 4 bases from J, the gap between germline ends came to 7 bases. Germline CDR1 reads SGHRS; CDR2 reads YFSETQ. The CDR3 consists of 14 residues. CDR3 nucleotides: TGCGCCAGCAGCTTGGGGGGCACCACCGGGGAGCTGTTTTTT. Protein sequence: CASSLGGTTGELFF. Together with reference TRBV5-1 and TRBJ2-2, the CDR3 gives the full variable domain: KAGVTQTPRYLIKTRGQQVTLSCSPISGHRSVSWYQQTPGQGLQFLFEYFSETQRNKGNFPGRFSGRQFSNSRSEMNVSTLELGDSALYLCASSLGGTTGELFFGEGSRLTVL.